This T cell receptor beta chain originates from a study of shared clonotypes between healthy human individuals. Overall study findings and caveats: The study sampled only blood, and tissue repertoires likely differ.

The CDR3 spans 11 residues. Between the trimmed V and J ends, which lost 8 bases and 3 bases, there was a span of 4 bases. Germline assignment: CDR1 LNHDA and CDR2 SQIVND (reference sequence). On this clone itself: Its antigen is not known.

Profiling relied on immunoSEQ multiplex PCR, and the TCRdb table lists in-frame clones only, not all of them. The sample contains around 2.5 million clones, over 85% of which appear only once. Sequenced sample: naive CD4+ T cells from PBMCs. Subset specified: CD45RA+ positively selected. The receptor was isolated from a man aged 18 to 35 in good health. Some clones in this sample may be carry-over from other donors' samples. V and J are TRBV19 and TRBJ2-2; D uncertain. The CDR3 DNA reads as TGTGCCAGTGGGTACACCGGGGAGCTGTTTTTT. This sequence encodes CASGYTGELFF.